The clone carrying this TCR beta chain was seen a few times. This sample was included in a study of T cell repertoires in cytomegalovirus infection. Study overall: It was the public TCR beta signatures that indicated both CMV infection and matching HLA type.

TCRdb re-analysed the reads in MiXCR, keeping a single row per CDR3 protein. The sample has 150,000 to 200,000 distinct CDR3 sequences; roughly a fifth are singletons. Trimming stripped 5 bases from V and 0 bases from J, with 11 bases between. The length of the CDR3 is 16 residues. In germline, CDR1 is SNHLY, CDR2 FYNNEI. V gene TRBV2 combines with J gene TRBJ2-6, with D unclear. The origin of this receptor is a human donor in good health (CMV status not recorded). Some clones in this sample may be carry-over from other donors' samples. The sequenced sample consisted of PBMCs. This CDR3 is CASSLQEISGANVLTF. The DNA of the CDR3 is TGTGCCAGCAGTCTCCAGGAGATCTCTGGGGCCAACGTCCTGACTTTC.